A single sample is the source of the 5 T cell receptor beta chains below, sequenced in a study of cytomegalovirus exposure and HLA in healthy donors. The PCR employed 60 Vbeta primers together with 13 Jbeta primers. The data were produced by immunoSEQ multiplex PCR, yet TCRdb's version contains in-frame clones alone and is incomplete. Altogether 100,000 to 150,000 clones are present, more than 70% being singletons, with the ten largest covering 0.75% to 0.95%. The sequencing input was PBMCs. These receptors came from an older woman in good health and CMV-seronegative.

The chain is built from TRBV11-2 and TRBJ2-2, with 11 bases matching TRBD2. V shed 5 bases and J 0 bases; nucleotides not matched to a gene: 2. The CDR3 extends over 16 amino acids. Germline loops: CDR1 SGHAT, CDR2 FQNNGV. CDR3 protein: CASSPSGGSNTGELFF. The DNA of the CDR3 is TGTGCCAGCAGCCCTAGCGGGGGGTCGAACACCGGGGAGCTGTTTTTT.

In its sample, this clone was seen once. The DNA of the CDR3 is TGTGCCAGCTCACAGGGACAGGGGGCGGTAGTGGCGGAGCAGTACTTC. Its protein product is CASSQGQGAVVAEQYF. The V call is TRBV18, the J call TRBJ2-7, with 12 bases lining up with TRBD1. CDR1 and CDR2 from the germline V gene are KGHSH and LQKENI. Losses at the gene ends were 4 bases for V and 7 bases for J; bases not matched to a gene: 11. The CDR3 spans 16 residues.

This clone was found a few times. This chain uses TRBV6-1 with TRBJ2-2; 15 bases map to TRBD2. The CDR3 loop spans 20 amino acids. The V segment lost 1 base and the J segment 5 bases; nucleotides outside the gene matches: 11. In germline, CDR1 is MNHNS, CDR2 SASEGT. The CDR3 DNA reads TGTGCCAGCAGTGAAGGGAGGAGGACTAGCGGGAGGGCGGTTACCGGGGAGCTGTTTTTT. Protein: CASSEGRRTSGRAVTGELFF.

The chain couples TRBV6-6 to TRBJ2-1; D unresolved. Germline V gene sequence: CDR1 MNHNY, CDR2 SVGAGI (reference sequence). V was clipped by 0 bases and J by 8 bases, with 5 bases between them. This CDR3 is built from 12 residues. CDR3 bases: TGTGCCAGCAGTTACTCTTCGGATGAGCAGTTCTTC. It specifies CASSYSSDEQFF.

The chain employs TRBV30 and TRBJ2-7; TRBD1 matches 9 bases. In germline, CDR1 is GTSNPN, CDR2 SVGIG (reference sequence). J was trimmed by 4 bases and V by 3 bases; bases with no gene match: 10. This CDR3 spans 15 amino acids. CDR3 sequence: CAWSSGTGNYYEQYF. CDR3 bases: TGTGCCTGGAGCTCCGGGACAGGGAATTATTACGAGCAGTACTTC.